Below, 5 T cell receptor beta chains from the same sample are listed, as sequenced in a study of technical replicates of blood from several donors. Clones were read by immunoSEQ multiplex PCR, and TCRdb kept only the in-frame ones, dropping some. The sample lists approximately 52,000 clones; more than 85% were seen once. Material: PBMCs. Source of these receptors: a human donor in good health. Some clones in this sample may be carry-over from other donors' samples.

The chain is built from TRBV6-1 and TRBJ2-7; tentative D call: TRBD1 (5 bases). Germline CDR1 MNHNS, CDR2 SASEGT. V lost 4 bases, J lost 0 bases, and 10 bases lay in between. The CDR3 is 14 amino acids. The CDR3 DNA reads TGTGCCAGCAGTGTACAGGACGGCTCCTACGAGCAGTACTTC. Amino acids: CASSVQDGSYEQYF.

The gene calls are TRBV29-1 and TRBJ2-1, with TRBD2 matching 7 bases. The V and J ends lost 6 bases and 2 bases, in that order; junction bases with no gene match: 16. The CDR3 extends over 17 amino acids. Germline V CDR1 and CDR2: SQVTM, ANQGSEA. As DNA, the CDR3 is TGCAGCGTAGTCGTGCCTTATAGCGGGCGAGCCTACAATGAGCAGTTCTTC. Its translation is CSVVVPYSGRAYNEQFF.

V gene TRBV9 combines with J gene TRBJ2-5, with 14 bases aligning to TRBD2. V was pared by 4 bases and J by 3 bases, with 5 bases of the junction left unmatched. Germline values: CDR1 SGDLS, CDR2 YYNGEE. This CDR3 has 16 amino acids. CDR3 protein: CASSIRTSGGKETQYF. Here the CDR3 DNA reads TGTGCCAGCAGCATACGGACTAGCGGGGGGAAAGAGACCCAGTACTTC.

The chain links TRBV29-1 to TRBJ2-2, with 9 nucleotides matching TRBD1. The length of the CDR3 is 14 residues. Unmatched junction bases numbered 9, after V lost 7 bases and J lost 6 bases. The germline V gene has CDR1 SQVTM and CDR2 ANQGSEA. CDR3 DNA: TGCAGCGCATCCGGGACAGGGCTTCCCGGGGAGCTGTTTTTT. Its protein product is CSASGTGLPGELFF.

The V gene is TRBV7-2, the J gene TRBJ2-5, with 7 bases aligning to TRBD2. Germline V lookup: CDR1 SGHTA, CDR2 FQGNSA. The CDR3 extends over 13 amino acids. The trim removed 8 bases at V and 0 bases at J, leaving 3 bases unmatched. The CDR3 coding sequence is TGTGCCAGCGGAGCGGGAAACCAAGAGACCCAGTACTTC. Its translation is CASGAGNQETQYF. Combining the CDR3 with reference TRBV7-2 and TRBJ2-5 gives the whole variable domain GAGVSQSPSNKVTEKGKDVELRCDPISGHTALYWYRQSLGQGLEFLIYFQGNSAPDKSGLPSDRFSAERTGGSVSTLTIQRTQQEDSAVYLCASGAGNQETQYFGPGTRLLVL.